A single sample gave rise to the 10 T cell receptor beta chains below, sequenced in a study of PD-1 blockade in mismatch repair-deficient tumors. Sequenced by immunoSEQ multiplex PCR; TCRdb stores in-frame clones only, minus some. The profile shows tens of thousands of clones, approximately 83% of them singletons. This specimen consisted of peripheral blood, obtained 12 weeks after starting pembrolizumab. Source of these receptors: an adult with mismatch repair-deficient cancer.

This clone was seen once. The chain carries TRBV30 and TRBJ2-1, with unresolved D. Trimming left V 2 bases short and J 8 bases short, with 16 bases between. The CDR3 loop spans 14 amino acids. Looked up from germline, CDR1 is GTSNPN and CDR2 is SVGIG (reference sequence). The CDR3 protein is CAWSIMLASDEQFF. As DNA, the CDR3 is TGTGCCTGGAGTATAATGCTGGCAAGCGATGAGCAGTTCTTC.

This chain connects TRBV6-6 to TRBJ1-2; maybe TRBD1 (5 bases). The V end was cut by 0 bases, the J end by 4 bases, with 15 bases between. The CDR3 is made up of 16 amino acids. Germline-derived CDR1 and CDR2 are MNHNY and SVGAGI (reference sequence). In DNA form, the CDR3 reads TGTGCCAGCAGTTACTCATATTCTTCAGGGACCTATGGCTACACCTTC. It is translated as CASSYSYSSGTYGYTF.

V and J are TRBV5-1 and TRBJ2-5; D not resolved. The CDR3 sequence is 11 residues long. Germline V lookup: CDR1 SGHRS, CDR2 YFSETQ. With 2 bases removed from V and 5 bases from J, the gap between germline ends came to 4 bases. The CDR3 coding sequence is TGCGCCAGCAGCTTTAAGGAGACCCAGTACTTC. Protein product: CASSFKETQYF.

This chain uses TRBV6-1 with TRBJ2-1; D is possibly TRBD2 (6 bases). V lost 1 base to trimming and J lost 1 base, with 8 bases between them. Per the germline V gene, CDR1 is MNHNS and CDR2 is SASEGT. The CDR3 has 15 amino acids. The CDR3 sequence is CASSEVGGSYNEQFF. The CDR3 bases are TGTGCCAGCAGTGAAGTCGGAGGGTCCTACAATGAGCAGTTCTTC.

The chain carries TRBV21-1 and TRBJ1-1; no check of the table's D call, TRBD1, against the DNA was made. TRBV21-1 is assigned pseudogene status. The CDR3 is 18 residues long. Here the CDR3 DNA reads TGTGCCAGCAGCCGCCGGGACAGGGGGCGAAAGGTGAACACTGAAGCTTTCTTT. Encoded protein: CASSRRDRGRKVNTEAFF.

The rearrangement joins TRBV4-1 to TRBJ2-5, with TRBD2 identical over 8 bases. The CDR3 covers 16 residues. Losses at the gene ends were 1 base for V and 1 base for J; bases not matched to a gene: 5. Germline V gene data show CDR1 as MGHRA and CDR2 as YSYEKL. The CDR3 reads CASSQGPSGFQETQYF. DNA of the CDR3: TGCGCCAGCAGCCAAGGGCCTAGCGGGTTCCAAGAGACCCAGTACTTC.

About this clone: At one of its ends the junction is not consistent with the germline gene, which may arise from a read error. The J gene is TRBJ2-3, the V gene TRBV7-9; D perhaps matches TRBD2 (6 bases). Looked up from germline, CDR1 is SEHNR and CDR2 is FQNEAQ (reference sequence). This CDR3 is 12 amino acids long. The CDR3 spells CASSDGSGSPDF. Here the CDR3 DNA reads TGTGCCAGCAGCGACGGGAGCGGCTCCCCGGACTTT. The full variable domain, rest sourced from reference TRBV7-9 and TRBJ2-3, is DTGVSQNPRHKITKRGQNVTFRCDPISEHNRLYWYRQTLGQGPEFLTYFQNEAQLEKSRLLSDRFSAERPKGSFSTLEIQRTEQGDSAMYLCASSDGSGSPDFGPGTRLTVL.

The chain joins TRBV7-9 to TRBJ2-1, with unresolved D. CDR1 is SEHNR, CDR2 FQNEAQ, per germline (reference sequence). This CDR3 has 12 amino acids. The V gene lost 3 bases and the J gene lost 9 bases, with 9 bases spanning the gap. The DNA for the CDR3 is TGTGCCAGCAGCTTGGTCCTGGGTGAGCAGTTCTTC. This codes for CASSLVLGEQFF.

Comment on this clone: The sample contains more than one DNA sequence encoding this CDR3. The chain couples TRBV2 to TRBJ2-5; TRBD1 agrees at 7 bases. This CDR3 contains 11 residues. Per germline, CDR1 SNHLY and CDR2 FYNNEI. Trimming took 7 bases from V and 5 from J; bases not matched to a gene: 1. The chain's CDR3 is CASKQGETQYF. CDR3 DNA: TGTGCCAGCAAACAGGGGGAGACCCAGTACTTC.

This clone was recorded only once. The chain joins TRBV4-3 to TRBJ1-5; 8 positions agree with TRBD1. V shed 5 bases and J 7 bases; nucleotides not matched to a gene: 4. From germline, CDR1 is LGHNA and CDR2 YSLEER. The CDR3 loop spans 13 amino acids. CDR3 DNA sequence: TGCGCCAGCAGCGGAGACAGGGGACAGCCCCAGCATTTT. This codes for CASSGDRGQPQHF.